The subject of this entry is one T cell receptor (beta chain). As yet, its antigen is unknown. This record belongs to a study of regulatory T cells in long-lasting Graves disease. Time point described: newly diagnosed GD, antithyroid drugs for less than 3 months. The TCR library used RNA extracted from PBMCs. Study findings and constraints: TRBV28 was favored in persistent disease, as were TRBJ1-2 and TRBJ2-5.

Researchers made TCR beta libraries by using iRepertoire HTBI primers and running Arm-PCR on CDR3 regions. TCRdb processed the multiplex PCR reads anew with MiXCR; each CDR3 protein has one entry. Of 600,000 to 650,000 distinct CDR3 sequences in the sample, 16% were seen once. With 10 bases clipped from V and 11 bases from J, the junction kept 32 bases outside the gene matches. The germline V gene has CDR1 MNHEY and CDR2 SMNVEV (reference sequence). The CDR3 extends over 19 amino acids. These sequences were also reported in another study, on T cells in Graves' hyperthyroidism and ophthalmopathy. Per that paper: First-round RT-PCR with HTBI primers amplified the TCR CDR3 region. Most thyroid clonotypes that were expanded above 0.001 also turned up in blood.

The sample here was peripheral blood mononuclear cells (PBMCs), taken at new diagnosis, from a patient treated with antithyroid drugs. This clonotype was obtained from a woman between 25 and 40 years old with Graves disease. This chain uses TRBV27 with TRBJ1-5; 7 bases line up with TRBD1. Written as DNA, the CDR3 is TGTGCCACGGGATACTTTGTGGGGACAGTGGGGGGTCCAGAATCAGCCCAGCATTTT. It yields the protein CATGYFVGTVGGPESAQHF.